This entry features one T cell receptor beta chain sequence. The data were produced by immunoSEQ multiplex PCR, yet TCRdb's version contains in-frame clones alone and is incomplete. The sample shows around 80,000 clones, approximately 85% of them seen only once. There are 14 residues in the CDR3. Germline V lookup: CDR1 GTSNPN, CDR2 SVGIG (reference sequence). V trimming: 3 bases; J trimming: 6 bases; junction bases outside the gene matches: 8. The data stem from a study of blood T cell repertoires in COVID-19. The receptor comes from a man in his fifties with COVID-19, enrolled during active disease. The chain links TRBV30 to TRBJ2-1; 7 positions agree with TRBD2. The specimen was peripheral blood. The CDR3 sequence: CAWRVWGGRNEQFF. The DNA for the CDR3 is TGTGCCTGGAGAGTTTGGGGGGGACGCAATGAGCAGTTCTTC.